This T cell receptor beta chain appears in the sequencing data of a study of CD8 T cells in Susac syndrome (dated by TCRdb to between 2017 and 2020). Study-wide context: Whether CD8+ T cell activation and differentiation in Susac syndrome was antigen driven was tested using repertoire sequencing. The study compared CD8+ T cell repertoire clonality among 12 healthy donors, roughly 14 Susac syndrome patients and 15 multiple sclerosis patients. Points the paper makes about the study in general: The study acknowledged that relatively few individuals were included in the TCR sequencing and HLA analysis.

Unmatched junction bases come to 4, with V trimmed by 4 bases and J by 3 bases. CDR1 and CDR2 are drawn from the germline V gene: SGHRS, YFSETQ. The CDR3, from cysteine to phenylalanine, totals 13 residues. CDR3 DNA is the only sequence kept; it has 39 bases, read in frame from the first base. In its sample, this clonotype was seen once. Its antigen is currently not known. The sample holds no much larger clone one base away, and base qualities are not on file. One read alone lends weak support. High-throughput TCR beta sequencing profiled peripheral blood CD8+ and CD4+ T cells from healthy donors, Susac syndrome patients and multiple sclerosis patients. Healthy donors were included as age- and sex-matched controls. Bulk CD8+ and CD4+ T cells were purified by magnetic negative isolation, while CD8+ TEMRA cells were enriched using FACS. Blood was collected in EDTA tubes and processed within 24 hours, with PBMCs isolated through density gradient centrifugation. PBMCs intended for TCR sequencing were cryopreserved in liquid nitrogen and were subsequently thawed in a 37 degrees C water bath. A purity of at least 90% was achieved for sorted or isolated CD4+, CD8+ and CD8+ TEMRA cells.

RNA was extracted with the RNeasy kit and roughly 0.5 to 1 ug was reverse transcribed using random hexamers. TCR beta CDR3 regions were amplified with the immunoSEQ multiplex PCR assay covering 54 Vbeta and 13 Jbeta segments. Bias from PCR amplification was corrected by using a synthetic template baseline for primer optimization and for computational correction. The source study handled its data this way. Only productive sequences were kept, with reads annotated to V, D and J genes according to IMGT and analyzed in immunoSEQ Analyzer. To calculate clonality, Shannon entropy was normalized by log2 of the number of productive unique sequences and then subtracted from one. For each patient and control, public and private clones were evaluated among the 100 most prevalent clones. Clones were defined as Susac-specific if absent from the healthy and MS cohorts, from more than 900 published viral clones and from other ImmuneACCESS disease sequences. TCRdb handled the public reads itself, with Q25 trimming in fastp and clone calling in MiXCR, and kept productive beta chains. Here each entry gathers all rows of one CDR3 protein and keeps the most common genes and DNA. None of the V and J calls come from the authors' own analysis; TCRdb made them. The sample data list about 47,000 distinct CDR3 sequences, and over 90% of these were observed just once. The ten most abundant clones make up around 0.4% of the sample.

The material sequenced was CD8+ T cells from PBMCs. The chain links TRBV5-1 with TRBJ2-7; 7 bases in the middle match TRBD2. The clonotype comes from a human donor in good health. The sequenced DNA is TGCGCCAGCAGCCTAACTAGCGACTACGAGCAGTACTTC. This encodes CASSLTSDYEQYF.